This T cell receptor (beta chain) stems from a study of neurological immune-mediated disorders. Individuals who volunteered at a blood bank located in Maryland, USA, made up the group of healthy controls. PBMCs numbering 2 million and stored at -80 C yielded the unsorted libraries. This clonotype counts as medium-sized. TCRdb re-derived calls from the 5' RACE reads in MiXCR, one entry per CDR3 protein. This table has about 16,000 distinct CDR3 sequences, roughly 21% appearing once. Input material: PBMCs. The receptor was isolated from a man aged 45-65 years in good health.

The CDR3 DNA reads as TGTGCCAGCAGTTTAGCGGGGGGCGGTGGCTACACCTTC. Translated, it gives CASSLAGGGGYTF. The chain employs TRBV27 and TRBJ1-2; tentatively, D is TRBD1 (6 bases). The CDR3 loop spans 13 amino acids. V dropped 2 bases and J dropped 7 bases, with 11 bases sitting between them. The germline V gene encodes CDR1 MNHEY and CDR2 SMNVEV (reference sequence).